This TCR beta chain was found in a study of blood T cells in healthy people across ages. Peripheral blood was drawn, around 9.3 milliliters per donor. Whole-study results and caveats: Unknown CMV status may confound age-related changes in expanded clones. As naive T cell percentage varied, TCR beta diversity correlated strongly with it.

Combining a sample-barcoded 5' primer with a J-beta primer mix, a second PCR ran for roughly 7 to 12 cycles. TCRdb re-called the 5' RACE reads through MiXCR, storing one row per CDR3 protein. The table lists about 840,000 distinct CDR3 sequences, approximately 32% of them singletons, with roughly 10% in the top ten. The V end was cut by 2 bases, the J end by 6 bases, with 14 bases between. Germline V gene lookup returns CDR1 SGHRS and CDR2 YFSETQ. The CDR3 runs 14 residues. This clonotype has more than one count but fewer than ten. Its specificity is unknown. Separately, the same data were catalogued under a study of T cells of mothers and their children.

Sequencing used blood. The source is a woman in her thirties or forties in good health. This chain links TRBV5-1 with TRBJ1-2; tentatively, D is TRBD1 (6 bases). CDR3: CASSLRQGMNGYTF. The DNA for the CDR3 is TGCGCCAGCAGCTTACGGCAGGGGATGAATGGCTACACCTTC.